Listed below are T cell receptor beta chains from one sample, sequenced in a study of blood T cell repertoires in COVID-19. The data were produced by immunoSEQ multiplex PCR, yet TCRdb's version contains in-frame clones alone and is incomplete. Among 200,000 to 300,000 clones listed, about 86% were seen once. Sample: peripheral blood. All receptors come from a young woman who had recovered from COVID-19. Each CDR3 is given with its conserved first and last residue. The order of the fields is D gene, clone size, V gene, J gene, CDR3 DNA, CDR3 protein. A D gene is named only where the DNA matches it firmly. A row's size may be missing; if present it is once, few, many or a size class.

>.|.|TRBV19|TRBJ2-2
TGTGCCAGTACCCCGAGGTCATCAGCGTTCGGCGCGAACACCGGGGAGCTGTTTTTT
CASTPRSSAFGANTGELFF
>TRBD1|few|TRBV30|TRBJ2-7
TGTGCCTGGAGTCCAGGGACAGGTGGGCAGTACTTC
CAWSPGTGGQYF
>TRBD1|.|TRBV4-3|TRBJ2-7
TGCGCCAGCAGCCAAGAGTCGCCGGGACAGGGTCCCTACGAGCAGTACTTC
CASSQESPGQGPYEQYF
>TRBD1|once|TRBV19|TRBJ1-1
TGTGCCAGTAGTAAGGGGGCTAAGAACACTGAAGCTTTCTTT
CASSKGAKNTEAFF
>.|once|TRBV14|TRBJ2-7
TGTGCCAGCAGCCCCCGAGCGCTAGATAACTACGAGCAGTACTTC
CASSPRALDNYEQYF
>.|.|TRBV5-1|TRBJ1-6
TGCGCCAGCAGCTTGAGTGAGAGGGGGGGGAGTTACTCCTATAATTCACCCCTCCACTTT
CASSLSERGGSYSYNSPLHF
>TRBD1|few|TRBV2|TRBJ1-1
TGTGCCAGCAGACCTAGACAGGGCCTGAGCACTGAAGCTTTCTTT
CASRPRQGLSTEAFF
>.|.|TRBV9|TRBJ2-3
TGTGCCAGCAGCGCCCTTAACGCGGGCACAGATACGCAGTATTTT
CASSALNAGTDTQYF
>.|few|TRBV27|TRBJ2-3
TGTGCCAGCAGTTTGACACCTCTAGGACAGTCTTTCAGCACAGATACGCAGTATTTT
CASSLTPLGQSFSTDTQYF
>.|.|TRBV27|TRBJ1-1
TGTGCCAGCAGTCAGCGAGGGGGTTTGAACACTGAAGCTTTCTTT
CASSQRGGLNTEAFF
>.|few|TRBV30|TRBJ1-2
TGTGCCTGGAACAACGGTGCGCCGGGTGGCTACACCTTC
CAWNNGAPGGYTF
>.|.|TRBV29-1|TRBJ2-7
TGCAGCGTCGCAACAGGTTTTATCGGCGAGCAGTACTTC
CSVATGFIGEQYF
>.|.|TRBV14|TRBJ2-5
TGTGCCAGCAGCCCCCAACTCCAAGAGACCCAGTACTTC
CASSPQLQETQYF
>TRBD2|.|TRBV2|TRBJ2-5
TGTGCCAGCAGGGCGGGGGGCAAAGAGACCCAGTACTTC
CASRAGGKETQYF
>TRBD1|.|TRBV5-8|TRBJ1-5
TGTGCCAGCAGCGAGTTTGGGACAGCCAATAATCAGCCCCAGCATTTT
CASSEFGTANNQPQHF
>.|.|TRBV11-1|TRBJ2-5
TGTGCCAGCAGCCGACTAATAAGGGAGACCCAGTACTTC
CASSRLIRETQYF
>.|.|TRBV6-2/TRBV6-3|TRBJ2-6
TGTGCCAGCAGCCATACAGTCTCTGGGGCCAACGTCCTGACTTTC
CASSHTVSGANVLTF
>.|.|TRBV5-1|TRBJ2-6
TGCGCCAGCAACTCATATGGCTCTGGGGCCAACGTCCTGACTTTC
CASNSYGSGANVLTF
>.|.|TRBV6-5|TRBJ2-1
TGTGCCAGCGCTCTAGGGAGCTACAATGAGCAGTTCTTC
CASALGSYNEQFF
>.|.|TRBV4-2|TRBJ1-1
TGTGCCAGCAGCCAAATACAGGGTAGGGACACTGAAGCTTTCTTT
CASSQIQGRDTEAFF
>TRBD1|.|TRBV5-1|TRBJ2-2
TGCGCCAGCAGATTTACAGGGGATGCCGGGGAGCTGTTTTTT
CASRFTGDAGELFF
>TRBD2|.|TRBV11-2|TRBJ2-1
TGTGCCAGCAGCTTAGTGGGACTAGCGGGGGCAAATGAGCAGTTCTTC
CASSLVGLAGANEQFF
>.|.|TRBV2|TRBJ2-5
TGTGCCAGCAGTGTCAGGGGTGGATTTCAGACCCAGTACTTC
CASSVRGGFQTQYF
>.|once|TRBV6-1|TRBJ1-5
TGTGCCAGCAGTGAAGTTCGGGGGAGCAATCAGCCCCAGCATTTT
CASSEVRGSNQPQHF
>TRBD2|.|TRBV6-5|TRBJ2-7
TGTGCCAGCAGTATCCGAGCGGGGGGGCCATACGAGCAGTACTTC
CASSIRAGGPYEQYF
>.|few|TRBV5-6|TRBJ2-1
TGTGCCAGCAGCCTGAGGAGGGAACCCTACAATGAGCAGTTCTTC
CASSLRREPYNEQFF
>TRBD1|.|TRBV6-2/TRBV6-3|TRBJ2-1
TGTGCCAGCAGCCATCGCCCGGACAGGCGTTACAATGAGCAGTTCTTC
CASSHRPDRRYNEQFF
>TRBD2|.|TRBV5-1|TRBJ2-3
TGCGCCAGCAAGAGGGCGGGGGAGTACACAGATACGCAGTATTTT
CASKRAGEYTDTQYF
>.|.|TRBV11-1|TRBJ2-1
TGTGCCAGCAGCTTTCGGGATGGGCATGAGCAGTTCTTC
CASSFRDGHEQFF
>TRBD1|.|TRBV9|TRBJ2-7
TGTGCCAAAAAACAGGGGGACGAGCAGTACTTC
CAKKQGDEQYF
>TRBD2|.|TRBV29-1|TRBJ2-5
TGCAGCGTTGAAGGGGCTAGCGGGGGACAAGAGACCCAGTACTTC
CSVEGASGGQETQYF
>TRBD1|.|TRBV6-5|TRBJ2-7
TGTGCCACCGCCGGGACAGCCCTCTACGAGCAGTACTTC
CATAGTALYEQYF
>.|.|TRBV5-7|TRBJ2-7
TGTGCCAGCAGCTTGGGGGGACTCCTCTACGAGCAGTACTTC
CASSLGGLLYEQYF
>TRBD2|.|TRBV11-2|TRBJ2-5
TGTGCCAGCAGCTCGCCGGGGGGGACCCAGTACTTC
CASSSPGGTQYF
>TRBD1|.|TRBV2|TRBJ2-7
TGTGCCAGCCGACAGGGAACCTACGAGCAGTACTTC
CASRQGTYEQYF
>.|.|TRBV7-9|TRBJ1-2
TGTGCCAGCAGCCCGACAGAAGAGTATGGCTACACCTTC
CASSPTEEYGYTF
>TRBD1|.|TRBV9|TRBJ2-7
TGTGCCAGCAGCGTAGGGTCCAGGGGGTACTACGAGCAGTACTTC
CASSVGSRGYYEQYF
>TRBD2|once|TRBV7-6|TRBJ2-3
TGTGCCAGCAGCTTAGAAGGACTAGCGGGGGGTGGAGATACGCAGTATTTT
CASSLEGLAGGGDTQYF
>TRBD1|.|TRBV6-2/TRBV6-3|TRBJ1-6
TGTGCCAGCAGTCCGCCCCTAGACAGGGGCTATTCACCCCTCCACTTT
CASSPPLDRGYSPLHF
>.|.|TRBV5-5|TRBJ1-1
TGTGCCAGCAGCTTCCTAGGTCTAAAGAACACTGAAGCTTTCTTT
CASSFLGLKNTEAFF
>.|.|TRBV4-2|TRBJ2-5
TGTGCCAGCAGCCAATATTTGCGGCAGGGGTCGAGTGGAGAGACCCAGTACTTC
CASSQYLRQGSSGETQYF
>.|.|TRBV4-2|TRBJ2-2
TGTGCCAGCAGCCGGAGGGAGATGATAAGAGAAATAGGGGCGAACACCGGGGAGCTGTTTTTT
CASSRREMIREIGANTGELFF
>TRBD2|.|TRBV6-6|TRBJ2-3
TGTGCCAGCAGCCCCATCGGGGGGGCCGAAGATACGCAGTATTTT
CASSPIGGAEDTQYF
>.|.|TRBV7-9|TRBJ2-3
TGTGCCAGCAGCTTAGCGCCGGTTACAGATACGCAGTATTTT
CASSLAPVTDTQYF
>TRBD2|.|TRBV6-6|TRBJ2-3
TGTGCCAGCAGTTACACGCTAGCGGGAGATACGCAGTATTTT
CASSYTLAGDTQYF
>TRBD1|.|TRBV27|TRBJ2-7
TGTGCCAGCAGTAGTCACCGGACAGGGGAGGCCTACGAGCAGTACTTC
CASSSHRTGEAYEQYF
>.|many|TRBV5-1|TRBJ2-7
TGCGCCAGCAGCCAGACGGGACAAGTGTACGAGCAGTACTTC
CASSQTGQVYEQYF
>.|few|TRBV29-1|TRBJ2-3
TGCAGCACTGGAAGAGGGGATACGCAGTATTTT
CSTGRGDTQYF
>.|.|TRBV6-1|TRBJ1-2
TGTGCCAGCAGCGAAGCTCAGGGTACCTATGGCTACACCTTC
CASSEAQGTYGYTF
>TRBD1|.|TRBV10-3|TRBJ1-5
TGTGCCATCAGTGAGGCAGGGGGCGCAGGGGTCGGCAATCAGCCCCAGCATTTT
CAISEAGGAGVGNQPQHF
>.|.|TRBV14|TRBJ1-1
TGTGCCAGCAGCCGTGAGGTTATGAACACTGAAGCTTTCTTT
CASSREVMNTEAFF
>TRBD1|.|TRBV5-1|TRBJ1-2
TGCGCCAGCAGCTGGGGACAGGGCTTTAACTATGGCTACACCTTC
CASSWGQGFNYGYTF
>.|.|TRBV18|TRBJ1-2
TGTGCCAGCTCACCGGAACAGGCCGCTAACTATGGCTACACCTTC
CASSPEQAANYGYTF
>TRBD1|.|TRBV15|TRBJ2-1
TGTGCCACCAGCAAAAGGACAGGTGCCTACAATGAGCAGTTCTTC
CATSKRTGAYNEQFF